This TCR beta chain was documented in a study of CD8 T cells in ankylosing spondylitis. In its sample, this clonotype was seen many times. Its cognate antigen is unknown. Quantitative barcoded 5'-RACE was used to prepare TCR beta libraries. TCRdb fed the 5' RACE reads into MiXCR, producing one record per CDR3 protein. The table includes over 110,000 distinct CDR3 sequences, 7% to 10% detected once. Study outcomes and limitations: According to the report, clones linked to the disease were significantly enriched in matched synovial fluid samples taken from ankylosing spondylitis patients.

Trimming removed 6 bases from V and 2 bases from J; junction bases left unmatched: 4. The CDR3 is made up of 13 amino acids. The germline V gene encodes CDR1 DFQATT and CDR2 SNEGSKA (reference sequence). This sequence originates from a male donor with ankylosing spondylitis. The rearrangement links TRBV20-1 to TRBJ1-2, with 9 bases identical to TRBD1. The sample taken for sequencing was synovial fluid, either unsorted or a sorted T cell fraction (not recorded which). Here the CDR3 reads CSAIQGANYGYTF. DNA of the CDR3: TGCAGTGCCATACAGGGGGCCAACTATGGCTACACCTTC.